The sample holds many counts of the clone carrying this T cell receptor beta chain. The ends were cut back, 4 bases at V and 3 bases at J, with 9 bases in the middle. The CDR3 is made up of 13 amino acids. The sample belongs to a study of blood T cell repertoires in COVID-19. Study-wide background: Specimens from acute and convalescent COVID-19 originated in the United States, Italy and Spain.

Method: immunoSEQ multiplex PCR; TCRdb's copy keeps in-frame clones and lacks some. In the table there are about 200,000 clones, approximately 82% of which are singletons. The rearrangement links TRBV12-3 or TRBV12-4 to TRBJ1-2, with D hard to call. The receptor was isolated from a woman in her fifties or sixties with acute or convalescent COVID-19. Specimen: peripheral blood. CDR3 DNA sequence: TGTGCCAGCAGTTCCCGGGAAGACTATGGCTACACCTTC. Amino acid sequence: CASSSREDYGYTF.